These 6 T cell receptor beta chains were sequenced from one sample in a study of early T cells in non-severe SARS-CoV-2 infection. TCRdb reanalysed the 5' RACE reads using MiXCR and keeps one entry per CDR3 protein. The data show tens of thousands of distinct CDR3 sequences, roughly 6.1% seen once. Input material: whole blood. These receptors were taken from an adult who was a healthcare worker with PCR-confirmed SARS-CoV-2 infection or an uninfected control (not recorded which).

Ten or more counts support this clonotype. The V call is TRBV20-1, the J call TRBJ2-7; 12 bases fit TRBD2. This CDR3 region has 13 residues. The V segment lost 6 bases and the J segment 5 bases; nucleotides outside the gene matches: 5. Germline V gives CDR1 DFQATT, CDR2 SNEGSKA (reference sequence). The CDR3 coding sequence is TGCAGTGCACGGACTAGCGGGGTTCACGAGCAGTACTTC. The encoded protein is CSARTSGVHEQYF.

This clonotype was seen more than once but under ten times. The V and J genes are TRBV2 and TRBJ1-1; a possible D gene is TRBD1 (5 bases). Germline lookup yields CDR1 SNHLY and CDR2 FYNNEI. V was clipped by 7 bases and J by 7 bases, with 25 bases between them. CDR3 length equals 16 residues. The CDR3 here is CASTLLHSTDGLEAFF. The CDR3 DNA is TGTGCCAGCACTTTATTGCATTCGACAGACGGCCTTGAAGCTTTCTTT. The entire variable domain, with the rest obtained from reference TRBV2 and TRBJ1-1, is as follows: EPEVTQTPSHQVTQMGQEVILRCVPISNHLYFYWYRQILGQKVEFLVSFYNNEISEKSEIFDDQFSVERPDGSNFTLKIRSTKLEDSAMYFCASTLLHSTDGLEAFFGQGTRLTVV.

In this sample, this clonotype turned up many times. The chain has TRBV6-2 or TRBV6-3 and TRBJ1-1; D is uncertain. The CDR3 length is 12 residues. Deletions cut 2 bases from V and 3 bases from J, with 4 bases between. The V gene's germline CDR1 is MNHEY and CDR2 SVGEGT. CDR3 residues: CASSYRDTEAFF. CDR3 nucleotide sequence: TGTGCCAGCAGTTACAGGGACACTGAAGCTTTCTTT.

This clonotype was detected ten times or more. V usage is TRBV10-3 and J usage is TRBJ1-5; D is uncertain. Germline V gene data show CDR1 as ENHRY and CDR2 as SYGVKD. The CDR3 spans 12 residues. V was pared by 0 bases and J by 4 bases, with 1 base between. CDR3 coding DNA: TGTGCCATCAGTGAGTCGAATCAGCCCCAGCATTTT. Translated, it gives CAISESNQPQHF.

This clonotype appeared many times. The chain is built from TRBV11-1 and TRBJ2-1; TRBD2 might be the D (7 bases). The CDR3 extends over 17 amino acids. The V gene's germline CDR1 is SGHAT and CDR2 FQDESV (reference sequence). V was pared by 3 bases and J by 2 bases, with 17 bases between. In DNA, the CDR3 is TGTGCCAGCAGCTTTGGCCCAGGGGAGGGGACCTACAATGAGCAGTTCTTC. This translates into CASSFGPGEGTYNEQFF.

On this clonotype: Possible read error: a much larger clone is one base away. The chain carries TRBV14 and TRBJ1-4, with D perhaps matching TRBD1 (5 bases). The CDR3 is made up of 13 amino acids. Germline V lookup: CDR1 SGHDN, CDR2 FVKESK. The CDR3 DNA sequence: TGTGCCAGCAGCCCCGTAGAAGGGGTAAAACTGTCTTTT. Amino acids: CASSPVEGVKLSF.